A few counts support the clone carrying this T cell receptor beta chain. Produced via immunoSEQ multiplex PCR; TCRdb's table is partial and in-frame only. The table records 100,000 to 130,000 clones, nearly 90% of them present only once. The data stem from a study of Tregs in tolerant kidney transplant recipients. Germline CDR1 SGHNT, CDR2 YYREEE (reference sequence). Trimming left V 0 bases short and J 7 bases short, with 7 bases between. CDR3 length equals 13 residues. The V and J genes are TRBV5-4 and TRBJ1-4; weak D call: TRBD1 (6 bases). Sequenced material: CD4+ T cells from blood, taken before the transplant. This clonotype was sampled from a human donor who received a combined kidney and bone marrow transplant. CDR3 sequence reads: CASSLDRVEKLFF. In DNA form, the CDR3 reads TGTGCCAGCAGCTTGGACAGGGTTGAAAAACTGTTTTTT.